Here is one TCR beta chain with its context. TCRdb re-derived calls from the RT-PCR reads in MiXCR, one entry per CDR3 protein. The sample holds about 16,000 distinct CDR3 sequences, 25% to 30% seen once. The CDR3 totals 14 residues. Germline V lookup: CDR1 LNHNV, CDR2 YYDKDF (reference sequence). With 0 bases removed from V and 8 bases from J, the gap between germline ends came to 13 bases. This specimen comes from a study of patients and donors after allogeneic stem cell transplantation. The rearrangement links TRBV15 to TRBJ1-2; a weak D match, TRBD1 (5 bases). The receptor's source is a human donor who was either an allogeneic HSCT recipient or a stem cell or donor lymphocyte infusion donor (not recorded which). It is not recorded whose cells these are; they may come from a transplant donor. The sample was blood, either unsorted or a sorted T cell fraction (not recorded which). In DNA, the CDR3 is TGTGCCACCAGCAGAGATCTGGCAGGGAAGGGCTACACCTTC. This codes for CATSRDLAGKGYTF.